This T cell receptor beta chain is drawn from a study of T-cell reconstitution after alpha-beta-depleted transplantation in children. Study results and caveats: Surviving recipient T cells and thymic progenitors produced the high day-60 TCRbeta diversity seen in some patients. Approximately two months post-transplant, alpha-beta T cells reportedly originated from several hundred expanded graft clones. T-cell counts and diversity were attributed mostly to newly produced T cells one year after transplant.

Unique molecular identifiers were incorporated when the TCRbeta library was constructed. TCRdb reanalysed the PCR reads using MiXCR and keeps one entry per CDR3 protein. Counted here are 700,000 to 950,000 distinct CDR3 sequences, roughly 15% occurring once; the ten biggest clones make up 5%. In regard to this clonotype: Its antigen is not known.

The V and J ends lost 6 bases and 4 bases, in that order; junction bases with no gene match: 18. CDR1 MNHNS and CDR2 SASEGT come from the germline V gene. This CDR3 contains 19 residues. The TCR sequence derives from a male patient aged 10 to 17 who had a stem cell transplant for acute lymphoblastic leukemia, so the T cells may come from the graft donor. The V call is TRBV6-1, the J call TRBJ2-7, with 13 bases matching TRBD2. The material was PBMCs, mostly from graft donor cells, obtained 360 days after TCRalphabeta/CD19-depleted stem cell transplant. The CDR3 spells CASSRIRTRTSGRLYEQYF. DNA for the CDR3: TGTGCCAGCAGCCGTATCAGGACTAGGACTAGCGGGAGATTGTACGAGCAGTACTTC.